The present T cell receptor beta chain was sequenced within a study of molecular identifiers for immune sequencing clone quantification. Germline V gene sequence: CDR1 MNHEY, CDR2 SVGAGI. V was trimmed by 5 bases and J by 2 bases, leaving 13 bases between them. This CDR3 contains 14 residues. Bulk libraries came from a prior protocol with listed TCR primers. One entry per CDR3 protein results from TCRdb running MiXCR on the PCR reads. The sample consists of approximately 670,000 distinct CDR3 sequences, approximately 20% of them appearing once. Whole-study results and caveats: Clonotypes topping 20 RNA copies carried over 97% of effector molecules but under 1% of naive ones. Sizes of clones that are highly expanded could be underestimated (if identical TCR molecules share a barcode).

The table lists this clonotype with many counts. Its antigen remains unidentified. Naive CD8 T cells were sorted, and the gate applied was CD8+CD4-CCR7+CD45RA+. The rearrangement joins TRBV6-5 to TRBJ2-7; tentatively, D is TRBD1 or TRBD2 (5 bases each). The sequence was collected from a human donor in good health. Some libraries in this study had Jurkat cell RNA spiked in. Sequenced material: naive CD8+ T cells from blood, with Jurkat cell RNA spiked in. Subset in this sample: FACS-sorted CD8+CD4-CCR7+CD45RA+ naive T cells. CDR3 in amino acids: CASSPWDHTYEQYF. The CDR3 DNA is TGTGCCAGCAGTCCTTGGGACCATACCTACGAGCAGTACTTC.